These 20 T cell receptor beta chains were sequenced from one sample in a study of blood T cell repertoires in COVID-19. Generated by immunoSEQ multiplex PCR, the TCRdb table keeps only in-frame clones and is missing some. Among about 480,000 clones listed, less than 90% were seen once. Sequenced input: peripheral blood. The receptors were gathered from a woman aged 50 to 60 with COVID-19, enrolled during active disease.

The chain uses TRBV27 and TRBJ2-1, with TRBD1 matching over 8 bases. The CDR3 is 15 amino acids. Unmatched junction bases numbered 4, after V lost 5 bases and J lost 1 base. Looked up from germline, CDR1 is MNHEY and CDR2 is SMNVEV (reference sequence). Here the CDR3 DNA reads TGTGCCAGCAGTATAGACAGGGGATCCTACAATGAGCAGTTCTTC. Its protein is CASSIDRGSYNEQFF.

The V gene is TRBV30, the J gene TRBJ1-2; possible D gene TRBD1, 5 bases. Germline CDR1 reads GTSNPN; CDR2 reads SVGIG (reference sequence). The CDR3 runs to 11 residues. Trimming cost V 4 bases and J 11 bases, with 14 bases left between them. This chain's CDR3 is CAWTGGGRYTF. The CDR3 nucleotides read TGTGCCTGGACTGGGGGGGGGAGGTACACCTTC.

The chain combines TRBV3-1 (or the pseudogene TRBV3-2) with TRBJ1-4, with D possibly being TRBD1 (6 bases). Per the germline V gene, CDR1 is LGHDT and CDR2 is YNNKEL (reference sequence). The V gene lost 1 base and the J gene lost 7 bases, with 10 bases spanning the gap. This CDR3 comprises 14 residues. CDR3 in DNA: TGTGCCAGCAGCCAAGCAGGGGTTGGTGAAAAACTGTTTTTT. It encodes CASSQAGVGEKLFF.

This chain links TRBV6-5 with TRBJ2-7; the match to TRBD1 covers 12 bases. V trimming: 4 bases; J trimming: 3 bases; junction bases outside the gene matches: 7. This CDR3 contains 16 residues. Germline V gives CDR1 MNHEY, CDR2 SVGAGI. As DNA, the CDR3 is TGTGCCAGCAGTTGGAGCGGGACAGGGGGCATCTACGAGCAGTACTTC. This gives the protein CASSWSGTGGIYEQYF.

The V call is TRBV29-1, the J call TRBJ2-3; TRBD1 matches 7 bases. Germline V lookup: CDR1 SQVTM, CDR2 ANQGSEA. V shed 1 base, J shed 4 bases, and the junction held 5 bases outside the gene matches. This CDR3 has 14 amino acids. CDR3 in DNA: TGCAGCGTTGAAGGACAGGGACAACCAGATACGCAGTATTTT. It codes for CSVEGQGQPDTQYF.

The chain recombines TRBV6-5 with TRBJ2-1, with D hard to call. Trimming took off 0 bases at V and 9 bases at J, with 12 bases between the two ends. CDR3 length: 14 residues. From germline, CDR1 is MNHEY and CDR2 SVGAGI. CDR3 protein: CASSYSMEIGEQFF. DNA of the CDR3: TGTGCCAGCAGTTACTCGATGGAGATTGGTGAGCAGTTCTTC.

The V gene is TRBV5-5, the J gene TRBJ1-2; D uncertain. The CDR3 has 16 residues. Germline V gene data show CDR1 as SGHKS and CDR2 as YYEKEE (reference sequence). V was pared by 0 bases and J by 2 bases, with 14 bases between. The CDR3: CASSLDWLGVNYGYTF. DNA of the CDR3: TGTGCCAGCAGCTTGGATTGGCTCGGGGTAAACTATGGCTACACCTTC.

As to this clone: This CDR3 is also generated by other DNA sequences in the sample. This chain uses TRBV9 with TRBJ2-1, with TRBD2 matching over 7 bases. There are 15 residues in the CDR3. The V gene end was trimmed by 3 bases and the J gene end by 1 base; junction bases not matched to a gene: 4. CDR1 SGDLS and CDR2 YYNGEE come from the germline V gene. The CDR3 sequence is CASSALGGSYNEQFF. DNA of the CDR3: TGTGCCAGCAGCGCTCTGGGGGGGTCCTACAATGAGCAGTTCTTC.

The chain is built from TRBV29-1 and TRBJ1-1; D perhaps matches TRBD1 (6 bases). CDR3 length: 13 residues. V was shortened by 5 bases and J by 0 bases, with 10 bases between the two germline ends. The germline V gene has CDR1 SQVTM and CDR2 ANQGSEA. As DNA, the CDR3 is TGCAGCGTTCAGAGACAGGTGAACACTGAAGCTTTCTTT. Its protein product is CSVQRQVNTEAFF.

Of note for this clone: The same CDR3 can be traced to other DNA sequences in this sample. The rearrangement uses TRBV5-8 and TRBJ1-2; D is uncertain. V gave up 3 bases and J gave up 8 bases, with 8 bases separating them. This CDR3 is built from 11 residues. The germline CDR1 and CDR2 sequences are SGHTS and YDEGEE. The CDR3: CASSSRRGYTF. DNA for the CDR3: TGTGCCAGCAGCTCCCGGAGGGGCTACACCTTC. The full variable domain, completed using reference TRBV5-8 and TRBJ1-2, is EAGVTQSPTHLIKTRGQQATLRCSPISGHTSVYWYQQALGLGLQFLLWYDEGEERNRGNFPPRFSGRQFPNYSSELNVNALELEDSALYLCASSSRRGYTFGSGTRLTVV.

This chain joins TRBV28 and TRBJ1-1, with D perhaps TRBD1 (6 bases). The V gene's germline CDR1 is MDHEN and CDR2 SYDVKM. The CDR3 consists of 15 residues. Trimming left V 2 bases short and J 3 bases short, with 13 bases between. The DNA for the CDR3 is TGTGCCAGCAGTTTAAGGGTCAGGGGATACACTGAAGCTTTCTTT. Translation: CASSLRVRGYTEAFF.

V and J are TRBV6-5 and TRBJ2-1; D ambiguous. This CDR3 contains 15 residues. Trimming shortened V by 6 bases and J by 3 bases, and 15 bases separated the two germline ends. Germline-derived CDR1 and CDR2 are MNHEY and SVGAGI. Here the CDR3 DNA reads TGTGCCAGCAGAGCAATACAGACGAACTACAATGAGCAGTTCTTC. Residues: CASRAIQTNYNEQFF.

The chain has TRBV6-5 and TRBJ1-5; possible D gene TRBD1, 5 bases. This CDR3 is built from 14 residues. Per the germline V gene, CDR1 is MNHEY and CDR2 is SVGAGI. V was shortened by 6 bases and J by 6 bases, with 15 bases between the two germline ends. CDR3 residues: CASSFDRSFQPQHF. The CDR3 nucleotides are TGTGCCAGCAGCTTCGACAGATCTTTTCAGCCCCAGCATTTT.

This chain joins TRBV2 and TRBJ1-5, with D unclear. The length of the CDR3 is 17 residues. Trimming removed 6 bases at V and 0 bases at J, with 18 bases between. Germline V lookup: CDR1 SNHLY, CDR2 FYNNEI. The CDR3 sequence: CASSNEAFKVSNQPQHF. The CDR3 DNA sequence: TGTGCCAGCAGCAATGAGGCGTTCAAAGTTAGCAATCAGCCCCAGCATTTT. The full variable domain, with the rest looked up from reference TRBV2 and TRBJ1-5, is EPEVTQTPSHQVTQMGQEVILRCVPISNHLYFYWYRQILGQKVEFLVSFYNNEISEKSEIFDDQFSVERPDGSNFTLKIRSTKLEDSAMYFCASSNEAFKVSNQPQHFGDGTRLSIL.

The chain recombines TRBV10-3 with TRBJ1-3; TRBD1 might be the D (6 bases). The germline V gene has CDR1 ENHRY and CDR2 SYGVKD. Between the trimmed V and J ends, which lost 3 bases and 0 bases, there was a span of 9 bases. This CDR3 spans 15 amino acids. The CDR3 sequence: CAISDGQYSGNTIYF. The CDR3 DNA is TGTGCCATCAGTGACGGACAGTACTCTGGAAACACCATATATTTT.

The rearrangement uses TRBV2 and TRBJ1-1; 11 bases agree with TRBD1. Germline V gene lookup returns CDR1 SNHLY and CDR2 FYNNEI. V shed 6 bases, J shed 7 bases, and the junction held 10 bases outside the gene matches. The CDR3 spans 15 residues. The CDR3 DNA is TGTGCCAGCAGACTACGGACAGGGGGCCTGAATGAAGCTTTCTTT. Amino acid sequence: CASRLRTGGLNEAFF.

J is TRBJ1-5 and V is TRBV3-1 (or the pseudogene TRBV3-2); TRBD1 might be the D (6 bases). Between the trimmed V and J ends, which lost 4 bases and 4 bases, there was a span of 11 bases. The CDR3 contains 14 residues. CDR1 LGHDT and CDR2 YNNKEL come from the germline V gene (reference sequence). The CDR3 sequence is CASSLGQSNQPQHF. The CDR3 DNA reads as TGTGCCAGCAGCCTCGGACAGAGTAATCAGCCCCAGCATTTT.

This rearrangement joins TRBV6-5 to TRBJ2-1, with 7 positions matching TRBD1. With V trimmed by 6 bases and J by 5 bases, 4 bases remained unmatched. The germline V gene has CDR1 MNHEY and CDR2 SVGAGI. The CDR3 totals 13 residues. The CDR3 coding sequence is TGTGCCAGCAGACGTCAGGGGGACAATGAGCAGTTCTTC. This sequence encodes CASRRQGDNEQFF.

With respect to this clone: A junction boundary mismatches the germline segment, possibly from a read error. The chain combines TRBV2 with TRBJ2-2; D might be TRBD2 (5 bases). The CDR3 sequence is 12 residues long. Germline V CDR1 and CDR2: SNHLY, FYNNEI. CDR3 bases: TGTGCCAGCAGTGAGGCTCTGGGCGGGTTGGTTTTT. Protein sequence: CASSEALGGLVF.

The chain links TRBV19 to TRBJ2-3; the match to TRBD2 covers 11 bases. The CDR3 is 18 amino acids. Looked up from germline, CDR1 is LNHDA and CDR2 is SQIVND (reference sequence). Trimming at V came to 3 bases and at J to 5 bases, leaving 13 bases not matched to a gene. This CDR3 is CASSIGIAGGRVLDTQYF. The CDR3 DNA follows: TGTGCCAGTAGTATTGGGATAGCGGGGGGGCGGGTATTAGATACGCAGTATTTT.